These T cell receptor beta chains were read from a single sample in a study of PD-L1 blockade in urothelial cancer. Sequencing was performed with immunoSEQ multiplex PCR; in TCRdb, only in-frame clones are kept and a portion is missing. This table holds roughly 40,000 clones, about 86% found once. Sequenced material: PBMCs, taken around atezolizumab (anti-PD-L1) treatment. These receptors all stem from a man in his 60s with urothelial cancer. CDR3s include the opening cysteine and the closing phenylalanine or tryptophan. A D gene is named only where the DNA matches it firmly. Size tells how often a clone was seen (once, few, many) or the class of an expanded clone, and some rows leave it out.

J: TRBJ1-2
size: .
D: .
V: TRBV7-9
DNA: TGTGCCAGCAGCTCGGGACTCGGGAACTATGGCTACACCTTC
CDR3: CASSSGLGNYGYTF

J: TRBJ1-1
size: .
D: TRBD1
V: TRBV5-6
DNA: TGTGCCAGCAGCTTACAGGGGGGGAGCACTGAAGCTTTCTTT
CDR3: CASSLQGGSTEAFF

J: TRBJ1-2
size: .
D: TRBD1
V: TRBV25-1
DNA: TGTGCCAGCAGTGTCCGGGACAGGGGGAGAAGGGGCTACACCTTC
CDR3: CASSVRDRGRRGYTF

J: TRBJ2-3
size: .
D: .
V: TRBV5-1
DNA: TGCGCCAGCAGGTCCGGAGGATCAGATACGCAGTATTTT
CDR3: CASRSGGSDTQYF

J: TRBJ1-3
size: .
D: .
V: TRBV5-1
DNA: TGCGCCAGCACCAACGGAGGAGATGGAAACACCATATATTTT
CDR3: CASTNGGDGNTIYF

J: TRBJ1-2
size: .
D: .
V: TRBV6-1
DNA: TGTGCCAGCACCCCGTCCCGGAGTCTAAGCGGCTACACCTTC
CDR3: CASTPSRSLSGYTF

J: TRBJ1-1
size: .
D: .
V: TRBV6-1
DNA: TGTGCCAGCAGTTTCCAGGGGACTGAAGCTTTCTTT
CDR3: CASSFQGTEAFF

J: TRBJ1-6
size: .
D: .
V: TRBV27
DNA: TGTGCCAGCAGTTTATCCAATTCAGGATCACCCCTCCACTTT
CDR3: CASSLSNSGSPLHF

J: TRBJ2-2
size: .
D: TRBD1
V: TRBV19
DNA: TGTGCCAGCTCGATCGGGGACAGGGGTCCCGGGGAGCTGTTTTTT
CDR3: CASSIGDRGPGELFF

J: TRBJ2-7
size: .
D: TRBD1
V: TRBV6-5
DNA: TGTGCCAGCAGTCACCAGGGGGTGGGCTACGAGCAGTACTTC
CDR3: CASSHQGVGYEQYF

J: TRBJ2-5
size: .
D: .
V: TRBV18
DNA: TGTGCCAGCTCACGGGGACAAACGGAGACCCAGTACTTC
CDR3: CASSRGQTETQYF

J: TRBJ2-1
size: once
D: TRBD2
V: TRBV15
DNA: TGTGCCACCGTCAAATCCACTGATCAAGCGGGGAATGAGCAGTTCTTC
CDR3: CATVKSTDQAGNEQFF

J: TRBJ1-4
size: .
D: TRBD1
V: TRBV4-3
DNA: TGCGCCAGCAGCCGGACAGGGCGTAATGAAAAACTGTTTTTT
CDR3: CASSRTGRNEKLFF

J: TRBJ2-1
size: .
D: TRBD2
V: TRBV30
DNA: TGTGCCTGGAATCCCTTGGCGGGAGGATGGAATGAGCAGTTCTTC
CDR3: CAWNPLAGGWNEQFF

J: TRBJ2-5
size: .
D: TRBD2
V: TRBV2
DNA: TGTGCTCATACTAGCGGGCTCCAAGAGACCCAGTACTTC
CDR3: CAHTSGLQETQYF

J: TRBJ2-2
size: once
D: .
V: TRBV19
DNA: TGTGCCAGTAGCCACTCGGCCCCAGGGATCAAAATCGGGGAGCTGTTTTTT
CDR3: CASSHSAPGIKIGELFF

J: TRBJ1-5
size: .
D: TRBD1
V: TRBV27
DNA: TGTGCCAGCAGCCGAGGGACAGGGCATCAGCCCCAGCATTTT
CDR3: CASSRGTGHQPQHF

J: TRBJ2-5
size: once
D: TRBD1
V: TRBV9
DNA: TGTGCCAGCAGCGTAGGGGCAGGGGGTAACCAAGAGACCCAGTACTTC
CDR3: CASSVGAGGNQETQYF

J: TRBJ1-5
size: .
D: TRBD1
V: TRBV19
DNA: TGTGCCAGTAGTCGAGGGGGACAGGGGAATCAGCCCCAGCATTTT
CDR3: CASSRGGQGNQPQHF

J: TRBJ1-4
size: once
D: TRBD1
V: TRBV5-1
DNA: TGCGCCAGCAGCAGGGACAGCGATAATGAAAAACTGTTTTTT
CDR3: CASSRDSDNEKLFF

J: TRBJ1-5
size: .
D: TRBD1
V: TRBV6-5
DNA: TGTGCCAGCAGGAAACAGGGGATGGAGCCCCAGCATTTT
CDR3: CASRKQGMEPQHF

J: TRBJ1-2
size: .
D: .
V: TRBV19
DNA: TGTGCCAGTAGTAGGGGGCTTGGCTATGGCTACACCTTC
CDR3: CASSRGLGYGYTF

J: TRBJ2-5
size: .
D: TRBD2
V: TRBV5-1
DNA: TGCGCCAGCAGCGGGGAGGGGATTGGAGAGACCCAGTACTTC
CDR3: CASSGEGIGETQYF

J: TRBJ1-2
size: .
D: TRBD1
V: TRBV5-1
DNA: TGCGCCAGCAGCCTGAGGGCAGGGGGAAATGGCTACACCTTC
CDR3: CASSLRAGGNGYTF

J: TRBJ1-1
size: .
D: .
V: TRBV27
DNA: TGTGCCAGCAGTCCCGGGGTTGCCACTGAAGCTTTCTTT
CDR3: CASSPGVATEAFF

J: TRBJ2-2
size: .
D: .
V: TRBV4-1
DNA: TGCGCCAGCAGCGACCCGGGACTGCACACCGGGGAGCTGTTTTTT
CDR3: CASSDPGLHTGELFF

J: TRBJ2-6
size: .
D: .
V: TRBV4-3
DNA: TGCGCCAGCAGCCAAGATCACGGTTTGAGGAACTCTGGGGCCAACGTCCTGACTTTC
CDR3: CASSQDHGLRNSGANVLTF

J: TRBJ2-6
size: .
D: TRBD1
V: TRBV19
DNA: TGTGCCAGTATCGGTTGGACAGGGCACTCTGGGGCCAACGTCCTGACTTTC
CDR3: CASIGWTGHSGANVLTF

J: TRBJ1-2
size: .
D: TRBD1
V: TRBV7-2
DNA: TGTGCCAGCAGCTTTCAGGGGGCTTGGGGCTACACCTTC
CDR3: CASSFQGAWGYTF

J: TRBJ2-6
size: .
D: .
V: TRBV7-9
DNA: TGTGCCAGCAGCTTAGCTGGGGGGACCGGGGCCAACGTCCTGACTTTC
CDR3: CASSLAGGTGANVLTF

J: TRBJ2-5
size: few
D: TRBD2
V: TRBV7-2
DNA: TGTGCCAGCAGCTCGGGACTAGCGAGAGAGACCCAGTACTTC
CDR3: CASSSGLARETQYF

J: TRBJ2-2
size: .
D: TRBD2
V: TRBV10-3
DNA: TGTGCCATCAGAGGGGCTAGCGGGGGGCCCACCGGGGAGCTGTTTTTT
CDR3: CAIRGASGGPTGELFF

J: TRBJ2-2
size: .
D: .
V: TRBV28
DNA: TGTGCCACCAAGAATACAGGGACCAACACCGGGGAGCTGTTTTTT
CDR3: CATKNTGTNTGELFF

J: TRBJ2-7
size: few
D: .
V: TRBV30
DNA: TGTGCCTGGAGTTCCCCGCCCGAAGCGGGTGAGCAGTACTTC
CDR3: CAWSSPPEAGEQYF

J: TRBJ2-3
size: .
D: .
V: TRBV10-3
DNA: TGTGCCATCAGTGAAGGCGGGGGCCCCACAGATACGCAGTATTTT
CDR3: CAISEGGGPTDTQYF

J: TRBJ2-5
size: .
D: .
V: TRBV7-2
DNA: TGTGCCAGCAGCCGCGGAGATCAAGAGACCCAGTACTTC
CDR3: CASSRGDQETQYF

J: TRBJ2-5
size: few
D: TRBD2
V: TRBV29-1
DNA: TGCAGCGCAAGGGGAGGGGTTGAAGAGACCCAGTACTTC
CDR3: CSARGGVEETQYF

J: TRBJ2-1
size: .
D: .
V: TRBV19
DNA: TGTGCCAGTCGGAGGGTGGGTATCAATGAGCAGTTCTTC
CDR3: CASRRVGINEQFF

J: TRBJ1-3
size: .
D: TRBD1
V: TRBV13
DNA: TGTGCCAGCAGCTCCGGGACAGGGGTTGGAAACACCATATATTTT
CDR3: CASSSGTGVGNTIYF

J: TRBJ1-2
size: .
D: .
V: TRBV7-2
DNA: TGTGCCAGCAGCTTAGCGGGAGGGGGCTATGGCTACACCTTC
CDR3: CASSLAGGGYGYTF

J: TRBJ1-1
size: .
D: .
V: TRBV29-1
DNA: TGCAGCGTTGAGCGGGATTCGAACACTGAAGCTTTCTTT
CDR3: CSVERDSNTEAFF

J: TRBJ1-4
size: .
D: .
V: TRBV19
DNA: TGTGCCACCGCAGGGTCTCGTCTGGAAAAACTGTTTTTT
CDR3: CATAGSRLEKLFF

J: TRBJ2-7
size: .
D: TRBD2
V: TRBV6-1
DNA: TGTGCCAGCAGTGGCTACGGGGGACTAGCCGAGAAGCAGTACTTC
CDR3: CASSGYGGLAEKQYF

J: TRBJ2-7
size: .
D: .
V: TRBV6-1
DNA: TGTGCCAGCAGTGTTGACTTGTGGTACTTC
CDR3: CASSVDLWYF

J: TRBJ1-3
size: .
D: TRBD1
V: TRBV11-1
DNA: TGTGCCAGCAGCCCAGGGGGATCTGGAAACACCATATATTTT
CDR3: CASSPGGSGNTIYF

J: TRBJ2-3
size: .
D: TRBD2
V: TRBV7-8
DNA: TGTGCCAGCAGCTTAGCGGGAGGGCCCACAGATACGCAGTATTTT
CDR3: CASSLAGGPTDTQYF

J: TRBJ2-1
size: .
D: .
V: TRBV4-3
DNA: TGCGCCAGCAGCCAATGGACAGCCGGCGGAGGTAATGAGCAGTTCTTC
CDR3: CASSQWTAGGGNEQFF

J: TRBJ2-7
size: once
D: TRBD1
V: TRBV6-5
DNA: TGTGCCAGCAGCGGGAGGACAGGGGCGTACGAGCAGTACTTC
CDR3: CASSGRTGAYEQYF

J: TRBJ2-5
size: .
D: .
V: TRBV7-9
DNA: TGTGCCAGCAGCTTAGGAAGATCAGAGGGCGCGACCCAGTACTTC
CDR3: CASSLGRSEGATQYF

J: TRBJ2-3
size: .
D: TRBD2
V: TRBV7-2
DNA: TGTGCCAGCAGCTTGAGCGGGGGGGATTCTGATACGCAGTATTTT
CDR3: CASSLSGGDSDTQYF

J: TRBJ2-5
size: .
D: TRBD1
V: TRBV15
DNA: TGTGCCACCAGCAGAGATTTGGGACAGGGACGGGAGACCCAGTACTTC
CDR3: CATSRDLGQGRETQYF

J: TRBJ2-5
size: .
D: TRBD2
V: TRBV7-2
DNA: TGTGCCAGCAGCCGTAGCGGGATTGAGACCCAGTACTTC
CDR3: CASSRSGIETQYF

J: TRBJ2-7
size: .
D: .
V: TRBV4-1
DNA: TGCGCCAGCAGCCAAGCCGACGGGGGCGAGCAGTACTTC
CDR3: CASSQADGGEQYF

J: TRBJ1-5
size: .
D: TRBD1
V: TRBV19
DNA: TGTGCCAGTAGACCTGACAGGGGAAGTCAGCCCCAGCATTTT
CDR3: CASRPDRGSQPQHF

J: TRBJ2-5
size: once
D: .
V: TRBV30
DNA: .
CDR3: CAWGATGDPVLRARPHF

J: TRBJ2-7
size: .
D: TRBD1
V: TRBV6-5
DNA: TGTGCCAGCAGTTACGACAGGGGTCCGTCCTACGAGCAGTACTTC
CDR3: CASSYDRGPSYEQYF